This TCR beta chain was identified during a study of T cell repertoires in cytomegalovirus infection. Germline CDR1 MNHEY, CDR2 SVGAGI. CDR3 length: 15 amino acids. TCRdb re-called the reads with MiXCR, one entry per CDR3 protein. The sample has 500,000 to 600,000 distinct CDR3 sequences, 16% seen once. With respect to this clonotype: At one boundary the junction diverges from the germline segment, which might be a read error.

The sequence came from a human donor in good health (CMV status not recorded). Some clones in this sample may be carry-over from other donors' samples. The chain combines TRBV6-5 with TRBJ2-3, with D possibly being TRBD2 (5 bases). Sequences were obtained from CD8+ T cells from PBMCs. Here the CDR3 DNA reads TGTGCCGGCAGTTACAGTTGGACTAGCACAGATACGCAGTATTTT. The encoded protein is CAGSYSWTSTDTQYF.